Presented here are 10 T cell receptor beta chains from one specimen sequenced in a study of CD8 T cells in ankylosing spondylitis. Whole-study findings and limits: Among TCR beta sequences, a motif of under 10 highly homologous variants appeared characteristic of ankylosing spondylitis blood.

Each CDR3 protein gets one entry after TCRdb re-called the 5' RACE reads with MiXCR. The sample carries approximately 400,000 distinct CDR3 sequences, 25% to 30% recorded once. These receptors' targets are unknown. Input material: blood, either unsorted or a sorted T cell fraction (not recorded which). The origin of the receptors is a male donor with ankylosing spondylitis.

This clonotype came up a few times. The gene calls are TRBV5-1 and TRBJ2-3; tentatively, D is TRBD2 (6 bases). This CDR3 contains 14 residues. Germline V gene data show CDR1 as SGHRS and CDR2 as YFSETQ. The ends were cut back, 4 bases at V and 0 bases at J, with 9 bases in the middle. The CDR3 DNA sequence: TGCGCCAGCAGCGGTAGCGGTAGCACAGATACGCAGTATTTT. Its translation: CASSGSGSTDTQYF. The variable domain in full, with the rest retrieved from reference TRBV5-1 and TRBJ2-3, is KAGVTQTPRYLIKTRGQQVTLSCSPISGHRSVSWYQQTPGQGLQFLFEYFSETQRNKGNFPGRFSGRQFSNSRSEMNVSTLELGDSALYLCASSGSGSTDTQYFGPGTRLTVL.

This clonotype occurred a few times. The chain links TRBV3-1 to TRBJ2-5; no clear D gene. The V gene's germline CDR1 is LGHDT and CDR2 YNNKEL (reference sequence). The ends were cut back, 0 bases at V and 5 bases at J, with 10 bases in the middle. The CDR3 loop spans 14 amino acids. The CDR3: CASSQDRAWETQYF. The DNA of the CDR3 is TGTGCCAGCAGCCAAGATCGGGCCTGGGAGACCCAGTACTTC.

The chain employs TRBV3-1 and TRBJ1-2, with D unclear. The CDR3 is made up of 15 amino acids. From germline, CDR1 is LGHDT and CDR2 YNNKEL (reference sequence). Trimming left V 1 base short and J 3 bases short, with 12 bases between. The CDR3 DNA sequence: TGTGCCAGCAGCCAAGGATCGGGCGGTGACTATGGCTACACCTTC. Amino acids: CASSQGSGGDYGYTF.

This clonotype appeared a few times. The chain is built from TRBV7-9 and TRBJ2-1, with D possibly matching TRBD1 (5 bases). Germline CDR1 and CDR2: SEHNR and FQNEAQ (reference sequence). Trimming removed 10 bases from V and 0 bases from J, with 13 bases in between. The CDR3 totals 14 residues. CDR3 residues: CATQRQSSYNEQFF. DNA for the CDR3: TGTGCCACCCAACGACAGAGCTCCTACAATGAGCAGTTCTTC.

The gene calls are TRBV6-5 and TRBJ2-3; tentative D call: TRBD2 (7 bases). The V end lost 4 bases, the J end lost 5 bases, and 22 bases lay between the germline ends. The CDR3 loop spans 17 amino acids. Per the germline V gene, CDR1 is MNHEY and CDR2 is SVGAGI. CDR3 DNA: TGTGCCAGCAGTTCCACCCCGAGGGGAGGGGGAGGAGATACGCAGTATTTT. It codes for CASSSTPRGGGGDTQYF.

As DNA, the CDR3 is TGTGCCAGCAGCCGTGACCTCATCTACGAGCAGTACTTC. Translation: CASSRDLIYEQYF. The rearrangement joins TRBV2 to TRBJ2-7; D remains ambiguous. This CDR3 is built from 13 residues. Trimming took 6 bases from V and 3 from J, leaving 12 bases between them. Germline V lookup: CDR1 SNHLY, CDR2 FYNNEI.

The V gene is TRBV5-1, the J gene TRBJ1-2; 7 nucleotides line up with TRBD1. Germline assignment: CDR1 SGHRS and CDR2 YFSETQ. The J segment lost 5 bases and the V segment lost 7 bases, leaving 11 bases of the junction unmatched. The CDR3 has 14 residues. In DNA form, the CDR3 reads TGCGCCAGCGGGCCCGGACAGGTGACGTATGGCTACACCTTC. Amino acids: CASGPGQVTYGYTF. Filled out from reference TRBV5-1 and TRBJ1-2, the complete variable domain reads KAGVTQTPRYLIKTRGQQVTLSCSPISGHRSVSWYQQTPGQGLQFLFEYFSETQRNKGNFPGRFSGRQFSNSRSEMNVSTLELGDSALYLCASGPGQVTYGYTFGSGTRLTVV.

This clonotype was counted only a few times. The chain employs TRBV20-1 and TRBJ1-6, with TRBD1 identical over 8 bases. J gave up 10 bases and V 4 bases, and 9 bases lay outside the gene matches. CDR1 DFQATT and CDR2 SNEGSKA come from the germline V gene (reference sequence). The CDR3 contains 14 residues. The CDR3 DNA follows: TGCAGTGCTACTTCCAGGGGGCTTGAATCACCCCTCCACTTT. Encoded protein: CSATSRGLESPLHF.

The chain employs TRBV3-1 and TRBJ1-5; D not certain. The length of the CDR3 is 16 residues. Trimming removed 0 bases from V and 4 bases from J, with 13 bases in between. CDR1 is LGHDT, CDR2 YNNKEL, per germline (reference sequence). The CDR3 bases are TGTGCCAGCAGCCAAGATCTCCGGGAGATGAATCAGCCCCAGCATTTT. This translates into CASSQDLREMNQPQHF.

This clonotype has ten or more counts. V usage is TRBV15 and J usage is TRBJ1-3, with D possibly matching TRBD1 (5 bases). The CDR3 loop spans 16 amino acids. V was cut by 2 bases and J by 0 bases, with 11 bases left in between. Germline CDR1 reads LNHNV; CDR2 reads YYDKDF (reference sequence). The CDR3 DNA reads as TGTGCCACCAGCAGACTATCAGGGATCTCTGGAAACACCATATATTTT. Protein product: CATSRLSGISGNTIYF.